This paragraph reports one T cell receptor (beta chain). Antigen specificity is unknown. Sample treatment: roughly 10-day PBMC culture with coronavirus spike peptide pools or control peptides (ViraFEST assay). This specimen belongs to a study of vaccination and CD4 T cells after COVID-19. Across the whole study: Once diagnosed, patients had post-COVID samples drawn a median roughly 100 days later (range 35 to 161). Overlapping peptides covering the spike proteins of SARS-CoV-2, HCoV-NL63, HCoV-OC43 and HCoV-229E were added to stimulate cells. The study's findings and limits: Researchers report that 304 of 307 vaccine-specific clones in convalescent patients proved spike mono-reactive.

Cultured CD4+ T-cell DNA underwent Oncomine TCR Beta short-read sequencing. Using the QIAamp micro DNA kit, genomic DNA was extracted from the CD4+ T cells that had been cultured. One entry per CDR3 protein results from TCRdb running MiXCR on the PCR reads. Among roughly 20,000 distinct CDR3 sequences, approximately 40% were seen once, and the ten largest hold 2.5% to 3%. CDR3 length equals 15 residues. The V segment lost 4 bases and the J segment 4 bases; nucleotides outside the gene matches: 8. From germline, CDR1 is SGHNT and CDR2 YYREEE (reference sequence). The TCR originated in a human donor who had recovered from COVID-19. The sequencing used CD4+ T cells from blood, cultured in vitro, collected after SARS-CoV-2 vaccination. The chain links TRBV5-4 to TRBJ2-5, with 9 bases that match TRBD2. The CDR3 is CASSQGLAGRETQYF. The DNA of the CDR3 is TGTGCCAGCAGCCAGGGACTAGCAGGACGAGAGACCCAGTACTTC.